The source of this T cell receptor (beta chain) is a study of blood T cell repertoires in COVID-19. Looking at the study overall: The origin of the acute and convalescent COVID-19 samples was the United States, Italy and Spain. In each case, the material was cDNA or gDNA derived from T cells, B-cell-depleted T cells, or PBMCs.

Germline V CDR1 and CDR2: SEHNR, FQNEAQ (reference sequence). J was trimmed by 5 bases and V by 1 base; bases with no gene match: 9. The length of the CDR3 is 16 residues. The assay was immunoSEQ multiplex PCR, and TCRdb's table has in-frame clones only and misses some. The sample includes 250,000 or so clones, about 90% seen only once; the top ten take under 1.5%. V and J are TRBV7-9 and TRBJ2-7; 9 nucleotides align to TRBD2. The sample was peripheral blood. This clonotype originated in an elderly man with acute or convalescent COVID-19. CDR3 nucleotides: TGTGCCAGCAGCTTAGGAGATAGCGGGAGAACGGACGAGCAGTACTTC. Its protein product is CASSLGDSGRTDEQYF.